This T cell receptor (beta chain) comes out of a study of spatial heterogeneity in lung cancer (dated 2019 in TCRdb). Notes on the research overall: Beta-chain transcripts were consistently detected in greater numbers than alpha-chain transcripts, which likely reflects a higher abundance of beta-chain transcripts. TCR alpha and beta repertoires were quantitatively compared across multiple tumor regions, matched nontumor lung and blood in non-small cell lung cancer. Both alpha and beta chains were TCR-sequenced in samples taken at surgery, namely 220 tumor regions, more than 62 matched nontumor lung samples and 55 to 60 PBMC samples. TCR repertoire features were related to nonsynonymous mutation counts determined by whole-exome sequencing of tumor tissue. In the raw uncorrected reads, each unique combination of TCR and UMI appeared more than ten times on average.

Concerning this clonotype: Its cognate antigen has yet to be identified. One junction end does not reproduce the germline sequence, and a read error may be involved.

Receptors were amplified or captured by 5' RACE. TCRdb lists the instrument as NextSeq 500. The TCR library protocol attached a unique molecular identifier to each TCR cDNA molecule to allow correction of PCR and sequencing errors. For the original study's pipeline: Decombinator tools were used for TCR identification, UMI-based error correction and CDR3 extraction. Expanded TCRs were defined as those above a frequency of 2 per 1,000, corresponding to the top 1% of the tumor frequency distribution. Renyi diversity was calculated using the R vegan package after each repertoire was subsampled 100 times to 5,000 TCRs. CDR3 similarity networks were constructed using string-kernel similarity of amino acid triplets, with links drawn between CDR3s whose pairwise similarity was above 0.82. Starting from the raw public reads, TCRdb applied fastp trimming at Q25, assembled clones with MiXCR and retained in-frame beta chains. Every entry covers one CDR3 protein and lists the most common genes and DNA from its rows. TCRdb's processing, not the study's, gives the V and J calls here. The sample data list about 92,000 distinct CDR3 sequences, and 10% to 15% of these were observed just once. The top ten clonotypes cover 35% to 45% of the sample.

Here is what the overall study found, with its caveats: Ubiquitous expanded tumor TCRs showed up in blood more often at tumor resection than at routine follow-up. Additional single-cell paired TCR alpha and beta sequencing was considered necessary to confirm, at a functional level, the hypothesis that regional TCRs recognize regional mutations.

CDR1 is given as SGHDT and CDR2 as YYEEEE, both from the germline V gene. The CDR3 runs 15 amino acids, cysteine and phenylalanine included. CDR3 DNA only is kept here, 45 bases in frame from base 1. Read against the paper, the sample's time point label means: sample taken at primary tumor resection. The donors were 70 or so patients from the lung TRACERx cohort who had early-stage, untreated non-small cell lung cancer. Whole RNA extracted from tumor and nontumor lung tissue, or from cryopreserved PBMC samples, was used for TCR sequencing without cell sorting. Patients were selected for TCR sequencing only if sufficient RNA was available from at least two tumor regions.

The sequence was collected from a male donor with early-stage non-small cell lung cancer. This specimen was PBMCs, taken at surgery. The sequence links TRBV5-6 to TRBJ2-2; D gene: possibly TRBD2, on 7 matching bases. The CDR3 amino acid sequence is: CASSPGPGGTGELFF. The nucleotide sequence reads TGTGCCAGCAGCCCCGGCCCGGGGGGCACCGGAGAGCTGTTTTTT.